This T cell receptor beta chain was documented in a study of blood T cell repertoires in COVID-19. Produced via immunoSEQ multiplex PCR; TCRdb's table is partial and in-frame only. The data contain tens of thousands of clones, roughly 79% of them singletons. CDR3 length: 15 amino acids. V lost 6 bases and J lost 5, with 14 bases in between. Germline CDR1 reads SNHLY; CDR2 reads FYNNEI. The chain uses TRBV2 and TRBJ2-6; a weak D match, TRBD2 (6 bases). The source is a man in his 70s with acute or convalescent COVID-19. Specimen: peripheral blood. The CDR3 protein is CASRTEGLWANVLTF. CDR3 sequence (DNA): TGTGCCAGCAGGACGGAGGGCTTGTGGGCCAACGTCCTGACTTTC.